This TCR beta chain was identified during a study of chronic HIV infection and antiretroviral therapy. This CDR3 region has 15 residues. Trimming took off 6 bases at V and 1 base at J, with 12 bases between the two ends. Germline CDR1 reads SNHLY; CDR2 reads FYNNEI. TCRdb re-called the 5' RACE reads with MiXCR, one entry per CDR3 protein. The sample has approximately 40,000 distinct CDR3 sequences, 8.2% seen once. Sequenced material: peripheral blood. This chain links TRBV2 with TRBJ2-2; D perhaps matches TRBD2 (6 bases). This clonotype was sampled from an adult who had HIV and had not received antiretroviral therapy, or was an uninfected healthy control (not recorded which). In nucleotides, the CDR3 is TGTGCCAGCAGACGGCGAGCGGGGAACACCGGGGAGCTGTTTTTT. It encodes CASRRRAGNTGELFF.